This T cell receptor beta chain was retrieved from a study of blood T cell repertoires in COVID-19. Study-level information: Sites in the United States, Italy and Spain provided acute and convalescent COVID-19 samples. T cells, B-cell-depleted T cells, or PBMCs supplied cDNA or gDNA.

Those enrolled in Seattle joined during active infection and were followed longitudinally afterward. Under the authors' procedure: Amplified reference gene primers provided the basis for estimating nucleated cell counts. Assay: immunoSEQ multiplex PCR; the TCRdb copy retains only in-frame clones and omits some. That table is the source of V, J and clone size, and D and trimming were worked out from the DNA. This sample carries some 230,000 clones, about 85% of them seen once, and the ten largest clones take roughly 10%. The CDR3 consists of 16 residues. V was clipped by 6 bases and J by 2 bases, with 17 bases between them. Germline CDR1 and CDR2: LNHDA and SQIVND (reference sequence).

V and J are TRBV19 and TRBJ1-5, with D possibly being TRBD1 (6 bases). This TCR derives from a woman aged 50 to 60 with COVID-19, enrolled during active disease. The sample taken for sequencing was peripheral blood. DNA of the CDR3: TGTGCCAGTAGCCCCATACAGGGAAATCGCAATCAGCCCCAGCATTTT. Protein: CASSPIQGNRNQPQHF.